One T cell receptor beta chain is described in this entry. The antigen is unknown. Relying on iRepertoire HTBI primers and Arm-PCR of CDR3 regions, the team built TCR beta libraries. MiXCR, applied by TCRdb to the multiplex PCR reads, yields one record per CDR3 protein. The data hold 310,000 or so distinct CDR3 sequences, with roughly a fifth observed a single time. Time point indicated: persistent/refractory GD, antithyroid drugs over 5 years with positive TRAb. PBMCs provided the RNA from which the TCR library was made. Investigators report Graves' disease was diagnosed under American Thyroid Association guidelines. This sample is part of a study of regulatory T cells in long-lasting Graves disease. Study-level points and caveats: New patients shared fewer public clonotypes (roughly 910) than persistent patients did (approximately 2,700). The analysis examined peripheral blood only and excluded thyroid tissue. TRBV28, TRBJ1-2 and TRBJ2-5 were segments that persistent disease favored.

This CDR3 region has 14 residues. Germline V lookup: CDR1 LNHDA, CDR2 SQIVND (reference sequence). V shed 3 bases and J shed 3 bases, with 11 bases lying between them. The clonotype was recovered from a female donor with Graves disease. Sequencing used peripheral blood mononuclear cells (PBMCs), obtained when the disease was refractory, from a patient treated with antithyroid drugs. The chain couples TRBV19 to TRBJ2-5, with a weak D call TRBD2 (5 bases). CDR3 in DNA: TGTGCCAGTAGTATTGGAGGAAGGGAAGAGACCCAGTACTTC. It translates to CASSIGGREETQYF.